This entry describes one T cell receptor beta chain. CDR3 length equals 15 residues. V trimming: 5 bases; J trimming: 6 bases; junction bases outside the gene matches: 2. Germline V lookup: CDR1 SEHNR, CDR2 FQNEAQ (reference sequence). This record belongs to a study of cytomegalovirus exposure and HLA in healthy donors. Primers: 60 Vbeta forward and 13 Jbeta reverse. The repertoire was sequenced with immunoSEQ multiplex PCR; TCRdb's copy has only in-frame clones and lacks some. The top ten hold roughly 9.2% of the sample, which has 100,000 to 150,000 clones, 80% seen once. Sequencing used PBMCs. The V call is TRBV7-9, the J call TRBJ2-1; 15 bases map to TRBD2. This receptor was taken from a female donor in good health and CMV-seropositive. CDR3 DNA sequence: TGTGCCAGCAGCCAGGGACTAGCGGGGGGCAATGAGCAGTTCTTC. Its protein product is CASSQGLAGGNEQFF.